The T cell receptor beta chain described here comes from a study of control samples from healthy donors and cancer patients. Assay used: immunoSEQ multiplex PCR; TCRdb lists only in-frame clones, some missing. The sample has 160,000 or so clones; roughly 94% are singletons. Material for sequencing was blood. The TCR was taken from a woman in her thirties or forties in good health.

The CDR3, as DNA: TGTGCCAGCAGCCAAGGGACAGACTACGAGCAGTACTTC. Its protein is CASSQGTDYEQYF. The chain is built from TRBV11-3 and TRBJ2-7; TRBD1 agrees at 7 bases. V trimming: 5 bases; J trimming: 3 bases; junction bases outside the gene matches: 4. Germline CDR1 is SGHNT and CDR2 is YENEEA. The CDR3 runs 13 residues.